The clone carrying this TCR beta chain appeared once. The antigen is not known. These data come from a study of CD8+ T cells in alopecia areata. On the study more broadly: Patients in the treated group were given tofacitinib by mouth, 5 to 10 mg twice a day. Tofacitinib therapy lasting 6 to 18 months was followed by 6 months off drug.

cDNA reverse transcribed from extracted RNA served as the sequencing template. Some clones are missing from TCRdb's copy, which holds only in-frame ones; the method was immunoSEQ multiplex PCR. The table shows about 69,000 clones, with roughly 61% occurring only once. Study conclusions and caveats: Patients shared TCRs less clearly than mice did, possibly owing to HLA. Lesional tissue from the scalp (especially in alopecia totalis/universalis) showed higher clonality than normal scalp.

From germline, CDR1 is MDHEN and CDR2 SYDVKM. Trimming took off 7 bases at V and 3 bases at J, with 4 bases between the two ends. CDR3 length equals 11 residues. This receptor was obtained from a human donor with alopecia areata. The starting material was CD8+ T cells sorted from blood, obtained at week 0. The chain joins TRBV28 to TRBJ2-1; the D is unclear. The CDR3 DNA reads as TGTGCCAGCACCCTCTACAATGAGCAGTTCTTC. Translation gives CASTLYNEQFF.